The rows below give T cell receptor beta chains drawn from one sample of a study of OX40 agonist ivuxolimab in advanced cancers. Sequencing was performed with immunoSEQ multiplex PCR; in TCRdb, only in-frame clones are kept and a portion is missing. The data contain 20,000 to 30,000 clones, 83% of them singletons. Source: CD4+ or CD8+ T cells sorted from blood, taken in a trial of the OX40 agonist ivuxolimab. These receptors all stem from an adult with an advanced solid tumor such as melanoma, head and neck, liver or kidney cancer. The CDR3 runs from the conserved cysteine through the conserved F or W. A D gene is named only where the DNA matches it firmly. Some rows mark clone size as missing; the rest say once, few, many or name a class of expanded clone.

j_call d_call clone_size v_call cdr3_aa cdr3_nt
TRBJ1-2 . . TRBV11-2 CASSLDRSPYGYTF TGTGCCAGCAGCTTAGACAGGAGCCCCTATGGCTACACCTTC
TRBJ1-6 . few TRBV4-1 CASSQDWSSYNSPLHF TGCGCCAGCAGCCAGGATTGGAGCTCCTATAATTCACCCCTCCACTTT
TRBJ2-4 . . TRBV6-6 CASSSLGQTKNIQYF TGTGCCAGCAGTTCCCTAGGGCAGACCAAAAACATTCAGTACTTC
TRBJ1-1 . . TRBV6-1 CASGRTEAFF TGTGCCAGCGGGAGGACTGAAGCTTTCTTT
TRBJ2-1 TRBD1 . TRBV4-3 CASSLETGGSYNEQFF TGCGCCAGCAGCCTGGAGACAGGGGGTTCCTACAATGAGCAGTTCTTC
TRBJ1-6 . . TRBV14 CASSPFFEWGRSTYNSPLHF TGTGCCAGCAGCCCGTTCTTTGAATGGGGACGAAGTACCTATAATTCACCCCTCCACTTT
TRBJ2-2 . . TRBV27 CASSPSKNTGELFF TGTGCCAGCAGTCCCTCGAAGAACACCGGGGAGCTGTTTTTT
TRBJ1-4 . . TRBV4-3 CASSQDLGTNEKLFF TGCGCCAGCAGCCAAGATCTAGGGACAAATGAAAAACTGTTTTTT
TRBJ2-2 . . TRBV18 CASSPQGGRERSGELFF TGTGCCAGCTCACCACAGGGAGGCAGGGAGAGATCCGGGGAGCTGTTTTTT
TRBJ2-1 TRBD2 . TRBV6-4 CASSGTSGGYNEQFF TGTGCCAGCAGTGGTACTAGCGGGGGCTACAATGAGCAGTTCTTC
TRBJ1-1 . . TRBV4-3 CASSQGVVMNTEAFF TGCGCCAGCAGCCAAGGGGTGGTAATGAACACTGAAGCTTTCTTT
TRBJ1-1 . . TRBV6-1 CASSVDPDVGGGTEAFF TGTGCCAGCAGTGTCGATCCCGATGTCGGGGGTGGCACTGAAGCTTTCTTT
TRBJ1-4 . . TRBV10-3 CAISDEEKLFF TGTGCCATCAGTGACGAAGAAAAACTGTTTTTT
TRBJ2-3 TRBD2 . TRBV5-1 CASRLAGNTDTQYF TGCGCCAGCAGACTAGCGGGGAACACAGATACGCAGTATTTT
TRBJ1-1 . . TRBV21-1 CASSEDSGGPEAFF TGTGCCAGCAGTGAGGACAGCGGGGGCCCTGAAGCTTTCTTT
TRBJ1-2 . . TRBV7-9 CASSPPVSPRNYGYTF TGTGCCAGCAGCCCCCCTGTAAGTCCCCGGAACTATGGCTACACCTTC
TRBJ1-2 . . TRBV12-5 CASGLKSSQFSEGYTF TGTGCTAGTGGTTTGAAATCTTCGCAGTTCTCTGAGGGCTACACCTTC
TRBJ2-7 TRBD2 . TRBV6-1 CASSEGGWIGDEQYF TGTGCCAGCAGTGAGGGGGGGTGGATCGGGGACGAGCAGTACTTC
TRBJ2-1 . . TRBV7-9 CASSPNNVYNEQFF TGTGCCAGCAGCCCTAACAACGTCTACAATGAGCAGTTCTTC
TRBJ2-3 TRBD2 once TRBV13 CASSLWASGGVGTDTQYF TGTGCCAGCAGCTTATGGGCTAGCGGGGGGGTTGGCACAGATACGCAGTATTTT
TRBJ2-5 . . TRBV9 CASSDGTPETQYF TGTGCCAGCAGCGATGGGACACCCGAGACCCAGTACTTC
TRBJ1-3 TRBD1 . TRBV13 CASSTGTGGTSGNTIYF TGTGCCAGCAGCACTGGGACAGGGGGCACGTCTGGAAACACCATATATTTT
TRBJ2-5 . . TRBV7-7 CASSLKGEETQYF TGTGCTAGCAGCTTAAAGGGGGAAGAGACCCAGTACTTC
TRBJ1-2 . . TRBV4-1 CASSQDGGGYTF TGCGCCAGCAGCCAAGATGGGGGCGGCTACACCTTC
TRBJ1-2 TRBD1 . TRBV29-1 CSVEGGQPMRGYTF TGCAGCGTTGAAGGGGGACAGCCGATGAGGGGCTACACCTTC
TRBJ2-4 TRBD1 . TRBV13 CASSTTGAAKNIQYF TGTGCCAGCAGCACAACAGGGGCAGCCAAAAACATTCAGTACTTC
TRBJ2-7 TRBD1 . TRBV4-1 CASSQDVDRGFAYEQYF TGCGCCAGCAGCCAAGATGTGGACAGGGGTTTTGCCTACGAGCAGTACTTC
TRBJ2-3 . . TRBV15 CATSRGTAFTDTQYF TGTGCCACCAGCAGAGGGACAGCATTCACAGATACGCAGTATTTT
TRBJ2-7 . . TRBV7-8 CASSLVGRGEAYEQYF TGTGCCAGCAGCTTAGTGGGCAGGGGGGAAGCCTACGAGCAGTACTTC
TRBJ2-2 . . TRBV11-2 CASSLGGNTGELFF TGTGCCAGCAGCTTAGGGGGGAACACCGGGGAGCTGTTTTTT
TRBJ2-7 TRBD1 . TRBV15 CATSDRDSGYEQYF TGTGCCACCAGCGACCGGGACAGCGGCTACGAGCAGTACTTC
TRBJ1-1 . once TRBV25-1 CASSGVGTEAFF TGTGCCAGCAGTGGCGTAGGCACTGAAGCTTTCTTT
TRBJ1-1 . . TRBV27 CASSLGLSAEAFF TGTGCCAGCAGTTTGGGCCTGTCGGCTGAAGCTTTCTTT
TRBJ2-5 TRBD1 . TRBV29-1 CSVTGTDYQETQYF TGCAGCGTGACCGGGACAGACTACCAAGAGACCCAGTACTTC
TRBJ2-7 . . TRBV10-2 CASSETPLPTGQEQYF TGCGCCAGCAGTGAGACCCCGCTTCCGACGGGCCAGGAGCAGTACTTC
TRBJ1-2 TRBD1 once TRBV19 CASQGGNYGYTF TGTGCCAGTCAGGGGGGTAACTATGGCTACACCTTC
TRBJ2-2 . . TRBV5-6 CASSPANTGELFF TGTGCCAGCAGCCCAGCGAACACCGGGGAGCTGTTTTTT
TRBJ2-3 TRBD2 . TRBV7-3 CASSLLAGGLDTQYF TGTGCCAGCAGCTTACTAGCGGGGGGGCTAGATACGCAGTATTTT
TRBJ1-2 . few TRBV27 CASSSLPGNNYGYTF TGTGCCAGCAGTTCGCTACCGGGGAATAACTATGGCTACACCTTC
TRBJ2-2 TRBD2 . TRBV29-1 CSSGRGVNTGELFF TGCAGCAGTGGGCGGGGGGTTAACACCGGGGAGCTGTTTTTT
TRBJ1-1 . . TRBV7-8 CASSLGFRERGRWNEAFF TGTGCCAGCAGCTTAGGGTTTCGGGAACGGGGCAGGTGGAATGAAGCTTTCTTT
TRBJ2-1 . few TRBV4-3 CASSQDQFTSYNEQFF TGCGCCAGCAGCCAAGATCAGTTCACCTCCTACAATGAGCAGTTCTTC
TRBJ2-1 TRBD2 . TRBV4-3 CASSPGGVLFDEQFF TGCGCCAGCAGCCCCGGGGGGGTACTGTTTGATGAGCAGTTCTTC
TRBJ1-5 TRBD1 few TRBV6-1 CASSEYRGQGQPQHF TGTGCCAGCAGTGAATACAGGGGGCAGGGTCAGCCCCAGCATTTT
TRBJ2-7 . once TRBV9 CASSVDGSESSYEQYF TGTGCCAGCAGCGTAGATGGGTCCGAAAGCTCCTACGAGCAGTACTTC
TRBJ2-1 . . TRBV9 CASSVGDNEQFF TGTGCCAGCAGCGTAGGGGACAATGAGCAGTTCTTC
TRBJ1-6 . . TRBV19 CASSIGYSLDSPLHF TGTGCCAGTAGTATAGGCTACAGTCTAGATTCACCCCTCCACTTT
TRBJ1-2 . . TRBV5-5 CASSLPGSNYGYTF TGTGCCAGCAGCTTACCGGGCAGCAACTATGGCTACACCTTC
TRBJ2-1 TRBD2 . TRBV10-3 CAISDDSGSSYNEQFF TGTGCCATCAGTGACGATAGCGGGAGCTCCTACAATGAGCAGTTCTTC
TRBJ2-7 . once TRBV7-8 CASSLVEGQGYEQYF TGTGCCAGCAGCTTAGTGGAAGGGCAGGGGTACGAGCAGTACTTC
TRBJ2-1 TRBD2 . TRBV27 CASRGLVMNEQFF TGTGCCAGCAGGGGACTAGTGATGAATGAGCAGTTCTTC
TRBJ2-6 . once TRBV10-2 CASSVGANVLTF TGCGCCAGCAGTGTTGGGGCCAACGTCCTGACTTTC
TRBJ1-2 . . TRBV7-9 CASSHSTNYGYTF TGTGCCAGCAGCCACAGTACTAACTATGGCTACACCTTC
TRBJ1-1 . . TRBV12-5 CASGLVPSGRNTEAFF TGTGCTAGTGGTTTGGTACCGTCAGGCCGGAACACTGAAGCTTTCTTT
TRBJ1-4 . . TRBV5-6 CASSSVGDEKLFF TGTGCCAGCAGCTCGGTTGGGGATGAAAAACTGTTTTTT